This T cell receptor (beta chain) was recovered during a study of cytomegalovirus exposure and HLA in healthy donors. Study results and limitations: In an earlier analysis, in some 500 donors, most V segments appeared productive either ~87% or ~30% of the time. Researchers had no immune exposure information except CMV serostatus available.

The PCR contained 60 Vbeta and 13 Jbeta primers. In the authors' methods: An analysis that came later counted 80 million or so unique TCR beta chains, about 10 million shared. The table came from immunoSEQ multiplex PCR; TCRdb's copy has only in-frame clones and leaves some out. That table furnishes V, J and clone size, whereas the DNA furnished D and trimming. The repertoire holds roughly 78,000 clones, with roughly 63% as singletons. The sample holds a few counts of this clone. Its specificity is unknown. The sample was PBMCs. This receptor was identified in a man aged 25 to 45 in good health and CMV-seropositive.

The CDR3 nucleotides read TGTGCCAGCAGCGTCAGTAGGCTAGCGGGTTTAGTGGAGACCCAGTACTTC. It yields the protein CASSVSRLAGLVETQYF. The J gene is TRBJ2-5, the V gene TRBV5-8, with 8 bases aligning to TRBD2. This CDR3 is 17 amino acids long. With V trimmed by 4 bases and J by 5 bases, 16 bases remained unmatched. Germline V gene data show CDR1 as SGHTS and CDR2 as YDEGEE.